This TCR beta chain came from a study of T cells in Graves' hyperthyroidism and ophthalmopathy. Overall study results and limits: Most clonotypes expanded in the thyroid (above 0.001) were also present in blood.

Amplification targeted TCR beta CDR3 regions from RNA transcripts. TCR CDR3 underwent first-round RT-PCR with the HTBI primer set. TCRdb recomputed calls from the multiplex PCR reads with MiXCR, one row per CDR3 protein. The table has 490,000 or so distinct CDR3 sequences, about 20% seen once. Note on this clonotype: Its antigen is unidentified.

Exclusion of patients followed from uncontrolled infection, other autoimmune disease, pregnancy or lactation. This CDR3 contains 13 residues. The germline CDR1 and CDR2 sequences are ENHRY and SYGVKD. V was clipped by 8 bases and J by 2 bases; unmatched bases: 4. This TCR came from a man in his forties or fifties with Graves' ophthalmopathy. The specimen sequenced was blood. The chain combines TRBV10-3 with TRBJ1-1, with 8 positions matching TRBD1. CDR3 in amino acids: CAIVAGGNTEAFF. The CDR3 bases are TGTGCCATCGTTGCAGGGGGCAACACTGAAGCTTTCTTT.